This T cell receptor beta chain was captured by sequencing in a study of cytomegalovirus exposure and HLA in healthy donors. PCR primers comprised 60 Vbeta and 13 Jbeta primers. Assay used: immunoSEQ multiplex PCR; TCRdb lists only in-frame clones, some missing. The table lists roughly 170,000 clones, around 80% of them singletons. Germline values: CDR1 LGHNA, CDR2 YNFKEQ. V was pared by 0 bases and J by 7 bases, with 10 bases of the junction left unmatched. The CDR3 has 16 residues. Sequenced input: PBMCs. The chain links TRBV4-2 to TRBJ2-7; TRBD2 matches 9 bases. This TCR derives from a woman in her thirties in good health and CMV-seropositive. The CDR3 protein is CASSQDWGGRGREQYF. The CDR3 nucleotides read TGTGCCAGCAGCCAAGATTGGGGCGGGAGGGGCCGGGAGCAGTACTTC.